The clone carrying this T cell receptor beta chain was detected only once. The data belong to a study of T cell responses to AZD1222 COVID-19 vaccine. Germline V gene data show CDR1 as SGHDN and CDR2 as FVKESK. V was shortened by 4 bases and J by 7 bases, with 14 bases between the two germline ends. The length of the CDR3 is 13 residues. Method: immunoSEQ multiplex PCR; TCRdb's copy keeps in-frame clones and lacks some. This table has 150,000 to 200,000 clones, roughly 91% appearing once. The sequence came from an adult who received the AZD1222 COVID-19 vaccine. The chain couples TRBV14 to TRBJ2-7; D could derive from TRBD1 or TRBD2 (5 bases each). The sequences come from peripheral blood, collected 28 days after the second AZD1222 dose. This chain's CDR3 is CASSRDLGGEQYF. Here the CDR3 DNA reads TGTGCCAGCAGCCGGGACCTCGGAGGAGAGCAGTACTTC.